The source of this T cell receptor beta chain is a study of shared clonotypes between healthy human individuals. The method was immunoSEQ multiplex PCR; TCRdb's version includes in-frame clones alone and lacks a portion of them. Counted here are some 2,000,000 clones, nearly 97% occurring once; the ten biggest clones make up around 0.13%. Overall study findings and caveats: Shared clonotypes across all four donors exceeded non-shared ones in generation probability. Naive CD4 clonotypes were shared across a handful of donors at 5% to 6%.

This clone has just one count. Its antigen is not identified. The CDR3 consists of 14 residues. Per the germline V gene, CDR1 is ENHRY and CDR2 is SYGVKD. V shed 3 bases and J shed 5 bases, with 12 bases lying between them. Sequencing was done on a sample of naive CD4+ T cells sorted from blood. Documented subset: CD45RA+ positively selected. The V gene is TRBV10-3, the J gene TRBJ2-3, with TRBD2 as a possible D gene (5 bases). The TCR sequence derives from a man between 18 and 35 years old in good health. CDR3 residues: CAISEPGKVDTQYF. CDR3 coding DNA: TGTGCCATCAGTGAACCCGGGAAGGTAGATACGCAGTATTTT.